Here is one TCR beta chain with its context. The antigen remains undetermined. A modified ARM-PCR protocol with three rounds of nested PCR amplified TCRbeta. TCRdb independently ran MiXCR on the multiplex PCR reads; one entry per CDR3 protein. The sample includes some 100,000 distinct CDR3 sequences, about 62% of them seen just once. This sample stems from a study of tumor and adjacent non-tumor tissue in lung cancer. Overall study: Histology: 12 adenocarcinoma, a couple of squamous cell carcinoma, 1 small cell lung cancer. Samples averaged about 3.8 million productive TCRbeta reads each. The study, taken as a whole, reports: In normal lung, the top 100 clones were significantly more dominant than in tumor.

The template was RNA from unsorted bulk tissue. More than 3 cm separated this lung sample from the edge of the tumor. This sequence originates from a man aged 25 to 40 with non-small cell lung cancer. The sample comprised distant non-tumor lung tissue.

The CDR3 sequence: CASSLSGGGADTQYF. The CDR3 DNA reads as TGTGCCAGCAGCTTGTCCGGCGGGGGGGCAGATACGCAGTATTTT. J is TRBJ2-3 and V is TRBV5-4, with 9 bases matching TRBD2. The germline V gene encodes CDR1 SGHNT and CDR2 YYREEE (reference sequence). The length of the CDR3 is 15 residues. V trimming: 1 base; J trimming: 4 bases; junction bases outside the gene matches: 4. The entire variable domain, with the rest obtained from reference TRBV5-4 and TRBJ2-3, is as follows: ETGVTQSPTHLIKTRGQQVTLRCSSQSGHNTVSWYQQALGQGPQFIFQYYREEENGRGNFPPRFSGLQFPNYSSELNVNALELDDSALYLCASSLSGGGADTQYFGPGTRLTVL.